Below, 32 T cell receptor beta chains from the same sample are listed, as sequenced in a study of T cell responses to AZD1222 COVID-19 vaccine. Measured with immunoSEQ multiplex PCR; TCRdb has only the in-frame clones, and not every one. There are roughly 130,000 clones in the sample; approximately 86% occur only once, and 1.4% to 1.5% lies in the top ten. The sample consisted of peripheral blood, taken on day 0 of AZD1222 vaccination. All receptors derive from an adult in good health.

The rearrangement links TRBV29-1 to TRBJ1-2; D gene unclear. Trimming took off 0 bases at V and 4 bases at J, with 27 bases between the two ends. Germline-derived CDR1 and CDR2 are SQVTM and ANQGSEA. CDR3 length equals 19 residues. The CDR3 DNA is TGCAGCGTTGAAGATGGGTGGTCTCCTCACTCCCAAAAGATCTATGGCTACACCTTC. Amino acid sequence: CSVEDGWSPHSQKIYGYTF.

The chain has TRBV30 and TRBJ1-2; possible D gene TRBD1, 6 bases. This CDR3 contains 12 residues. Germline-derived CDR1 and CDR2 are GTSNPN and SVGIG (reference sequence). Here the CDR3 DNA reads TGTGGCCGGGACAATAGAAACTATGGCTACACCTTC. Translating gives CGRDNRNYGYTF. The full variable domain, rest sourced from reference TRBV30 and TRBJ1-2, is SQTIHQWPATLVQPVGSPLSLECTVEGTSNPNLYWYRQAAGRGLQLLFYSVGIGQISSEVPQNLSASRPQDRQFILSSKKLLLSDSGFYLCGRDNRNYGYTFGSGTRLTVV.

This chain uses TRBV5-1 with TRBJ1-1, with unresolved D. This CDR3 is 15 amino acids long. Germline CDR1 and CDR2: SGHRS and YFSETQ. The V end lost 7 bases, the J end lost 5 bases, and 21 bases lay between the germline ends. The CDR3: CASSPRVIRWTEAFF. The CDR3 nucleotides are TGCGCCAGCTCCCCTCGGGTGATCCGCTGGACTGAAGCTTTCTTT.

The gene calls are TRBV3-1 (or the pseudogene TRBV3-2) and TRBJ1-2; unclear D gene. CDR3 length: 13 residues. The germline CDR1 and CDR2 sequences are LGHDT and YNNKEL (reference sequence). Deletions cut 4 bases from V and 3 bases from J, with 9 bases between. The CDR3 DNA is TGTGCCAGCAGCCGGACGATAGACTATGGCTACACCTTC. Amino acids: CASSRTIDYGYTF.

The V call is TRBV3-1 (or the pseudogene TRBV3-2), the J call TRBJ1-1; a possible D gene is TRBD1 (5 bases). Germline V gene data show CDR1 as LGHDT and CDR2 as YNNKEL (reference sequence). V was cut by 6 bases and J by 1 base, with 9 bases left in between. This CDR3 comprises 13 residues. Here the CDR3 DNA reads TGTGCCAGCAGTCGCGGACAGAACACTGAAGCTTTCTTT. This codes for CASSRGQNTEAFF.

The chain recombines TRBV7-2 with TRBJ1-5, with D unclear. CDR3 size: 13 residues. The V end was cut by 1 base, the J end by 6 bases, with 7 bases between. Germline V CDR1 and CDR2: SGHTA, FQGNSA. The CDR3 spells CASSLGAVQPQHF. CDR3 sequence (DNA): TGTGCCAGCAGCTTAGGGGCAGTTCAGCCCCAGCATTTT.

CDR3: CASSQDRGQLNYGYTF. The DNA for the CDR3 is TGTGCCAGCAGCCAAGACAGGGGACAACTTAACTATGGCTACACCTTC. The rearrangement joins TRBV5-4 to TRBJ1-2, with 8 positions matching TRBD1. The germline CDR1 and CDR2 sequences are SGHNT and YYREEE (reference sequence). CDR3 length: 16 residues. V shed 4 bases and J 1 base; nucleotides not matched to a gene: 9.

The CDR3 is CASSLEGQGGGYTF. CDR3 bases: TGCGCCAGCAGCTTGGAGGGACAGGGAGGTGGCTACACCTTC. The chain employs TRBV5-1 and TRBJ1-2; 9 bases line up with TRBD1. This CDR3 is built from 14 residues. V lost 0 bases to trimming and J lost 7 bases; unmatched junction nucleotides: 4. The germline gives CDR1 SGHRS, CDR2 YFSETQ.

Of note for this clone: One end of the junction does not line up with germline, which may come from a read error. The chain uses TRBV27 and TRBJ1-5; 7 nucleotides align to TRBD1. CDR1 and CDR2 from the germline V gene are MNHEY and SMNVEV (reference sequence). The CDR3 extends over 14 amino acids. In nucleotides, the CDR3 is TGTGCCAGCAGTCCCCGACAGGGTAATCGGCCCCAGCATTTT. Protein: CASSPRQGNRPQHF.

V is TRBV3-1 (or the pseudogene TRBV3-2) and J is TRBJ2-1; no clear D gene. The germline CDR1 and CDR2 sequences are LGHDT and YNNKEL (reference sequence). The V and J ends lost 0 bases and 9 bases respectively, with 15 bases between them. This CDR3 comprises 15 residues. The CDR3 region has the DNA TGTGCCAGCAGCCAAGATCTCGTCGTTCGCGTTGAGCAGTTCTTC. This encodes CASSQDLVVRVEQFF.

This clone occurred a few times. CDR3 in DNA: TGCGCCAGCAGCTGGGAAGGGCCGAACACCGGGGAGCTGTTTTTT. It codes for CASSWEGPNTGELFF. The J gene is TRBJ2-2, the V gene TRBV5-1; D ambiguous. Deletions cut 3 bases from V and 0 bases from J, with 9 bases between. The CDR3 consists of 15 residues. The germline CDR1 and CDR2 sequences are SGHRS and YFSETQ.

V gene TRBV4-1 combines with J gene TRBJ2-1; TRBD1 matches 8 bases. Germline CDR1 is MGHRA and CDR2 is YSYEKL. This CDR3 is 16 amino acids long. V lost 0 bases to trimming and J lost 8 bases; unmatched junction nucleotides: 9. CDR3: CASSQDPTTGADEQFF. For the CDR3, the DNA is TGCGCCAGCAGCCAAGATCCCACGACAGGGGCGGATGAGCAGTTCTTC.

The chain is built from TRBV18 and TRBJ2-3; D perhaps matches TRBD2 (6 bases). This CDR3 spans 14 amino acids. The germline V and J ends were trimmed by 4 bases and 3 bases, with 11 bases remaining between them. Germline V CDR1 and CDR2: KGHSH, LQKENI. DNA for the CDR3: TGTGCCAGCTCACGGGGGGACGGAACAGATACGCAGTATTTT. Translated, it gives CASSRGDGTDTQYF.

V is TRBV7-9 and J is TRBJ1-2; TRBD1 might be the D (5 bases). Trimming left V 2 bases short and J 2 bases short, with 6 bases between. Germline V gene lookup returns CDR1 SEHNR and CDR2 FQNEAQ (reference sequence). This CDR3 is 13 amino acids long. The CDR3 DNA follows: TGTGCCAGCAGCTTACAGGGCAACTATGGCTACACCTTC. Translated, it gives CASSLQGNYGYTF.

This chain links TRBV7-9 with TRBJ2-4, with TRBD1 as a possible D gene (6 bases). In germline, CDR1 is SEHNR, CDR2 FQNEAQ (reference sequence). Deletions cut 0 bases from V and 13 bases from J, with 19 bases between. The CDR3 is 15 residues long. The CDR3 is CASSLAGKTGTRQYF. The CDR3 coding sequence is TGTGCCAGCAGCTTAGCGGGAAAGACCGGGACACGGCAGTACTTC.

The CDR3 nucleotides are TGTGCCAGCAGTGAAGAAAGCACAGATACGCAGTATTTT. The encoded protein is CASSEESTDTQYF. The genes are TRBV2 and TRBJ2-3, with D unresolved. V was pared by 1 base and J by 0 bases, with 2 bases between. This CDR3 is 13 amino acids long. Germline CDR1 SNHLY, CDR2 FYNNEI.

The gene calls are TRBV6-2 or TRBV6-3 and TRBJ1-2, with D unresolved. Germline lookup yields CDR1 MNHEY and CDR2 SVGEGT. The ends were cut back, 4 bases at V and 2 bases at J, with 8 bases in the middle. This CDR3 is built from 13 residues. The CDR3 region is CASSSLGNYGYTF. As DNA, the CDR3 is TGTGCCAGCAGTTCTTTAGGGAACTATGGCTACACCTTC.

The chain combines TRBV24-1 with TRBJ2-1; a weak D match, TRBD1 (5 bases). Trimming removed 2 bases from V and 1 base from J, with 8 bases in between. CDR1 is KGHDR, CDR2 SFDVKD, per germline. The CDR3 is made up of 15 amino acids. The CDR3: CATSDSRGSYNEQFF. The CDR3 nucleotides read TGTGCCACCAGTGATTCAAGGGGATCCTACAATGAGCAGTTCTTC.

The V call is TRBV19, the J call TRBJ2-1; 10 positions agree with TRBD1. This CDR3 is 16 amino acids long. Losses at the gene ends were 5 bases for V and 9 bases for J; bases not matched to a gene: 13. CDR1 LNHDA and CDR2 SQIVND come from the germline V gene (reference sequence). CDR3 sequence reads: CASSSPRTGGSGEQFF. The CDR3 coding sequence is TGTGCCAGTAGTTCCCCGAGGACAGGGGGAAGCGGTGAGCAGTTCTTC.

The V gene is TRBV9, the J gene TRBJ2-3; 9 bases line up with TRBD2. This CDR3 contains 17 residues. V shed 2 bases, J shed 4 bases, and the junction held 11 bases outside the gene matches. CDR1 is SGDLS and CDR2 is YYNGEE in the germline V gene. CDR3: CASSVSPGLAFADTQYF. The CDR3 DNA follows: TGTGCCAGCAGCGTGTCCCCGGGACTAGCTTTTGCAGATACGCAGTATTTT.

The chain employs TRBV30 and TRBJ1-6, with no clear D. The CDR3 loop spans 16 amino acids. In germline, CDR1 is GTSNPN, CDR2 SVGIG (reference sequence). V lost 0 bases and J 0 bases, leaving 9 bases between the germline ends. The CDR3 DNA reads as TGTGCCTGGAGTGTACGTCGGAGCTCCTATAATTCACCCCTCCACTTT. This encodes CAWSVRRSSYNSPLHF.

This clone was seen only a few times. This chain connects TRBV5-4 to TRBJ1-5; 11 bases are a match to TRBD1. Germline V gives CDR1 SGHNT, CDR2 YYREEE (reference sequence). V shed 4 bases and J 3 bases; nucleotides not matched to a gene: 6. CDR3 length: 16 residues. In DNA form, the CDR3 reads TGTGCCAGCAGCGACGGGACAGGGGGATCCAATCAGCCCCAGCATTTT. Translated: CASSDGTGGSNQPQHF.

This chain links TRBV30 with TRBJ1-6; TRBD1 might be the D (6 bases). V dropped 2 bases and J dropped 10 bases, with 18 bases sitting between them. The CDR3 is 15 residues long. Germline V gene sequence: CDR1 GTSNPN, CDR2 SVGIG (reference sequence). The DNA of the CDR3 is TGTGCCTGGAGTCCCGTCGACAGGCGGATGTCACCCCTCCACTTT. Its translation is CAWSPVDRRMSPLHF.

The CDR3 reads CASSQDERGTEAFF. CDR3 DNA: TGCGCCAGCAGCCAAGATGAGAGGGGTACTGAAGCTTTCTTT. This rearrangement joins TRBV4-3 to TRBJ1-1; a possible D gene is TRBD1 (5 bases). Trimming removed 0 bases at V and 5 bases at J, with 10 bases between. CDR3 size: 14 residues. The germline V gene encodes CDR1 LGHNA and CDR2 YSLEER.

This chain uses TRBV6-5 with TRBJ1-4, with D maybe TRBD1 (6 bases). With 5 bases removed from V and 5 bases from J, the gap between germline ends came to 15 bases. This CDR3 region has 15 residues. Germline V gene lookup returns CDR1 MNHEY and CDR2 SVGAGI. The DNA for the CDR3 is TGTGCCAGCAGTACTACCGCCGGACAGAATGAAAAACTGTTTTTT. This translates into CASSTTAGQNEKLFF.

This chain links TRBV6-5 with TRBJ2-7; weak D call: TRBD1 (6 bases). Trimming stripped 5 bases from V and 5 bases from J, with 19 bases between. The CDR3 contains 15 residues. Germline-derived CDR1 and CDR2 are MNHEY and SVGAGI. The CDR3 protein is CASSKGVVWDNEQYF. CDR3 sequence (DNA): TGTGCCAGCAGTAAGGGGGTCGTCTGGGACAACGAGCAGTACTTC.

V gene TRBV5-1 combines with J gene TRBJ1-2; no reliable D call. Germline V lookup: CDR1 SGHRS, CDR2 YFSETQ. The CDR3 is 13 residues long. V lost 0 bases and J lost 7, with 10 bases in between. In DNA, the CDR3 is TGCGCCAGCAGCTTGGGTGGCCTGGTTGGCTACACCTTC. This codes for CASSLGGLVGYTF.

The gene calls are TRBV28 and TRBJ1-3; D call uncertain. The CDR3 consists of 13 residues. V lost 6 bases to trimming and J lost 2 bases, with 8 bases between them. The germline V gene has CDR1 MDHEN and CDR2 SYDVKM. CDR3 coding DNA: TGTGCCAGCAGCAGGAGTGCTGGAAACACCATATATTTT. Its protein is CASSRSAGNTIYF.

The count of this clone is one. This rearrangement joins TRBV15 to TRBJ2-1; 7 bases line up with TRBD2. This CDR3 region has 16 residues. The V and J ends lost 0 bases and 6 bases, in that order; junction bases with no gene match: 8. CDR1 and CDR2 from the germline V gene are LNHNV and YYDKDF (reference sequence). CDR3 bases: TGTGCCACCAGCAGAGATTGGGAGGGGCGTCGCAATGAGCAGTTCTTC. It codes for CATSRDWEGRRNEQFF.

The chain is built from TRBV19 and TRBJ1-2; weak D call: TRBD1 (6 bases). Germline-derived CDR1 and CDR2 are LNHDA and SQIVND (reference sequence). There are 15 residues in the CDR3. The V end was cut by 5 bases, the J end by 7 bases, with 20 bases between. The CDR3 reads CASSPYEGGGSGYTF. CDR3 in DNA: TGTGCCAGTAGTCCCTATGAGGGGGGAGGATCTGGCTACACCTTC. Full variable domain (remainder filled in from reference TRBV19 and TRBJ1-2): DGGITQSPKYLFRKEGQNVTLSCEQNLNHDAMYWYRQDPGQGLRLIYYSQIVNDFQKGDIAEGYSVSREKKESFPLTVTSAQKNPTAFYLCASSPYEGGGSGYTFGSGTRLTVV.

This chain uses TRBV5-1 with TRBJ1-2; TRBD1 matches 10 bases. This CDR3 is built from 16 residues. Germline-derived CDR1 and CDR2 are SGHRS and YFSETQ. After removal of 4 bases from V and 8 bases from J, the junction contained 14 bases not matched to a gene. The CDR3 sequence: CASSPAPTGGNDGYTF. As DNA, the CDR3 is TGCGCCAGCAGCCCCGCCCCGACAGGGGGCAATGACGGCTACACCTTC.

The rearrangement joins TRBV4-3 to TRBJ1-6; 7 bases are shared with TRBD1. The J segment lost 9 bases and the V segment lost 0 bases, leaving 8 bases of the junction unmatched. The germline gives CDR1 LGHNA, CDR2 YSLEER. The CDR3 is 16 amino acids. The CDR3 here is CASSQDTGQGGSPLHF. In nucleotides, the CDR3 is TGCGCCAGCAGCCAAGATACGGGGCAGGGGGGTTCACCCCTCCACTTT.